This T cell receptor (beta chain) was sequenced for a study of T-cell memory formation after mild COVID-19. Study overall: TCR clusters were mostly donor specific. General study results and limits: Clones contracting across day 15 to 85 had a balanced CD4/CD8 profile; later expanding clones leaned CD4+. Second-wave clones reaching peak frequency on day 37 lacked confirmed SARS-CoV-2 specificity. CD8+ contracting clones occupied EMRA, while CD4+ ones occupied mainly CM and EM.

MiXCR was run by TCRdb on the 5' RACE reads, yielding one entry per CDR3 protein. The sample includes about 140,000 distinct CDR3 sequences, more than 14% of them seen just once. Germline-derived CDR1 and CDR2 are SGHVS and FQNEAQ. This CDR3 spans 13 amino acids. Trimming shortened V by 1 base and J by 8 bases, and 9 bases separated the two germline ends. This clonotype was recorded at least ten times. Its antigen is currently unknown. The receptor's source is an adult woman who had mild COVID-19 (a few samples of this study predate the infection). Cell type and time point are not known. The J gene is TRBJ2-1, the V gene TRBV7-8; D is perhaps TRBD2 (5 bases). Sequenced input: PBMCs or a T cell subset sorted from them (not recorded which). CDR3 region: CASSLDLRDEQFF. CDR3 DNA: TGTGCCAGCAGCTTAGATCTGAGGGATGAGCAGTTCTTC.